The source of this T cell receptor beta chain is a study of blood T cell repertoires in COVID-19. Profiling relied on immunoSEQ multiplex PCR, and the TCRdb table lists in-frame clones only, not all of them. The data contain 200,000 to 250,000 clones, roughly four fifths of them seen just once; the ten biggest clones take up about an eighth. The J segment lost 4 bases and the V segment lost 4 bases, leaving 7 bases of the junction unmatched. The V gene's germline CDR1 is SGHAT and CDR2 FQNNGV. The CDR3 length is 15 residues. The rearrangement joins TRBV11-2 to TRBJ2-5; TRBD1 matches 9 bases. The receptor comes from a woman aged 40 to 55 with acute or convalescent COVID-19. Sequenced input: peripheral blood. The CDR3 sequence: CASSYRDRVGETQYF. The CDR3 DNA reads as TGTGCCAGCAGCTACCGGGACAGGGTCGGAGAGACCCAGTACTTC.